These 14 T cell receptor beta chains came from one sample sequenced in a study of T cells in Graves' hyperthyroidism and ophthalmopathy. RNA transcripts were the template for amplifying TCR beta CDR3 regions. HTBI primers were used for first-round RT-PCR of the TCR CDR3. TCRdb fed the multiplex PCR reads into MiXCR, producing one record per CDR3 protein. Among roughly 840,000 distinct CDR3 sequences listed, roughly 40% were seen once. Sequences were obtained from blood. These receptor sequences come from a man aged 18 to 35 with Graves' hyperthyroidism.

This clonotype was seen only a few times. V gene TRBV19 combines with J gene TRBJ1-1; 10 nucleotides match TRBD1. There are 14 residues in the CDR3. The V and J ends lost 10 bases and 0 bases, in that order; junction bases with no gene match: 5. CDR1 and CDR2 from the germline V gene are LNHDA and SQIVND (reference sequence). The CDR3 loop reads CATGTGVLNTEAFF. The CDR3 DNA reads as TGTGCCACCGGGACAGGGGTCCTGAACACTGAAGCTTTCTTT.

This clonotype was counted a few times. The V and J genes are TRBV7-2 and TRBJ1-1; tentative D call: TRBD1 (5 bases). The V and J ends lost 6 bases and 5 bases respectively, with 13 bases between them. The CDR3 is made up of 13 amino acids. Germline assignment: CDR1 SGHTA and CDR2 FQGNSA. The CDR3 protein is CASSYRGETEAFF. CDR3 bases: TGTGCCAGCAGTTACCGGGGGGAGACTGAAGCTTTCTTT.

This clonotype turned up a few times. V gene TRBV6-1 combines with J gene TRBJ1-5; D is undetermined. Between the trimmed V and J ends, which lost 0 bases and 6 bases, there was a span of 12 bases. The CDR3 has 15 residues. Germline V lookup: CDR1 MNHNS, CDR2 SASEGT. For the CDR3, the DNA is TGTGCCAGCAGTGAAGCGCAGTGGGGTACTCAGCCCCAGCATTTT. It codes for CASSEAQWGTQPQHF.

On this clonotype itself: This may arise from a read error, as a much more abundant clone is one base away. This chain connects TRBV20-1 to TRBJ1-1, with D hard to call. The germline gives CDR1 DFQATT, CDR2 SNEGSKA (reference sequence). The CDR3 loop spans 14 amino acids. With 0 bases removed from V and 1 base from J, the gap between germline ends came to 9 bases. CDR3 in DNA: TGCAGTGCTAGAGATACAGAGACGAACACTGAAGCTTTCTTT. Protein: CSARDTETNTEAFF.

This chain uses TRBV11-3 with TRBJ1-6, with 7 bases lining up with TRBD1. J lost 9 bases, V lost 5 bases, and 10 bases had no gene match. The CDR3 covers 15 residues. Germline lookup yields CDR1 SGHNT and CDR2 YENEEA. This chain's CDR3 is CASSQEGAGGSPLHF. The CDR3 DNA reads as TGTGCCAGCAGCCAAGAGGGGGCGGGGGGTTCACCCCTCCACTTT.

This clonotype was seen many times. This sequence joins TRBV7-9 and TRBJ2-5; 7 bases agree with TRBD1. Germline V gives CDR1 SEHNR, CDR2 FQNEAQ (reference sequence). The CDR3 has 12 amino acids. The V gene end was trimmed by 5 bases and the J gene end by 5 bases; junction bases not matched to a gene: 2. The CDR3 DNA reads as TGTGCCAGCAGCGTACAGGGGGAGACCCAGTACTTC. Protein sequence: CASSVQGETQYF.

This clonotype was counted many times. The chain recombines TRBV25-1 with TRBJ2-7; 10 nucleotides agree with TRBD2. The length of the CDR3 is 16 residues. Germline-derived CDR1 and CDR2 are MGHDK and SYGVNS. With 1 base clipped from V and 3 bases from J, the junction kept 6 bases outside the gene matches. The CDR3 sequence: CASSEWGTSGNYEQYF. The CDR3 DNA is TGTGCCAGCAGTGAATGGGGTACTAGCGGGAACTACGAGCAGTACTTC.

The chain joins TRBV7-6 to TRBJ2-2, with TRBD2 matching 12 bases. The V segment lost 7 bases and the J segment 7 bases; nucleotides outside the gene matches: 7. The CDR3 loop spans 15 amino acids. CDR1 and CDR2 (germline): SGHVS, FNYEAQ. CDR3 DNA: TGTGCCAGCACCAGACTAGCGGGAGATGTCGGGGAGCTGTTTTTT. Translated: CASTRLAGDVGELFF.

The J gene is TRBJ1-1, the V gene TRBV28; D is possibly TRBD1 (5 bases). CDR3 size: 14 residues. Deletions cut 7 bases from V and 5 bases from J, with 17 bases between. Germline CDR1 reads MDHEN; CDR2 reads SYDVKM. The CDR3 nucleotides are TGTGCCAGCACTCCCGTAACGGGGGTGACTGAAGCTTTCTTT. Encoded protein: CASTPVTGVTEAFF.

This clonotype was counted at least ten times. One end of the junction varies from germline; a read error may be responsible. V gene TRBV7-9 combines with J gene TRBJ1-6; tentatively, D is TRBD1 (5 bases). The germline V gene has CDR1 SEHNR and CDR2 FQNEAQ (reference sequence). CDR3 length: 14 amino acids. CDR3 in amino acids: CASTLLGENSPLHF. In nucleotides, the CDR3 is TGTGCCAGCACCTTATTGGGGGAGAATTCACCCCTCCACTTT.

This clonotype was recorded only once. The V call is TRBV10-3, the J call TRBJ2-5; maybe TRBD1 (6 bases). The length of the CDR3 is 16 residues. The V gene lost 4 bases and the J gene lost 2 bases, with 17 bases spanning the gap. CDR1 is ENHRY and CDR2 is SYGVKD in the germline V gene. The CDR3 DNA is TGTGCCATCAGTGCTGCCCGGACAGTACTACAAGAGACCCAGTACTTC. This sequence encodes CAISAARTVLQETQYF.

This clonotype has just one count. A much larger clone is a single base away; this may be a read error. The genes are TRBV11-2 and TRBJ1-1; no clear D gene. The CDR3 consists of 12 residues. Per germline, CDR1 SGHAT and CDR2 FQNNGV. Written as DNA, the CDR3 is TGTGCCAGCAACTTAAGTTTGACTGAAGCTTTCTTT. Encoded protein: CASNLSLTEAFF. Full variable domain (missing parts from reference TRBV11-2 and TRBJ1-1): EAGVAQSPRYKIIEKRQSVAFWCNPISGHATLYWYQQILGQGPKLLIQFQNNGVVDDSQLPKDRFSAERLKGVDSTLKIQPAKLEDSAVYLCASNLSLTEAFFGQGTRLTVV.

The rearrangement links TRBV4-1 to TRBJ1-4, with 10 bases identical to TRBD1. The CDR3 is 15 amino acids. The germline gives CDR1 MGHRA, CDR2 YSYEKL. J lost 7 bases, V lost 3 bases, and 5 bases had no gene match. CDR3 amino acids: CASSQWGDRGEKLFF. CDR3 coding DNA: TGCGCCAGCAGCCAGTGGGGGGACAGGGGTGAAAAACTGTTTTTT.

This clonotype occurred a few times. The V and J genes are TRBV7-9 and TRBJ2-2; no firm D call. This CDR3 is 17 amino acids long. Germline loops: CDR1 SEHNR, CDR2 FQNEAQ (reference sequence). With 2 bases removed from V and 0 bases from J, the gap between germline ends came to 13 bases. In nucleotides, the CDR3 is TGTGCCAGCAGCTTATTCGGACCCGGAGCGAACACCGGGGAGCTGTTTTTT. Amino acid sequence: CASSLFGPGANTGELFF.